This T cell receptor (beta chain) is drawn from a study of shared clonotypes between healthy human individuals. For the study at large: The study used three CD4 naive, three CD4 memory, two CD8 naive and one CD8 memory plate per donor.

Turning to this clone: As yet, its antigen is unknown.

Profiling relied on immunoSEQ multiplex PCR, and the TCRdb table lists in-frame clones only, not all of them. Here the sample spans roughly 2.5 million clones, approximately 90% being singletons. General observations from the study: The naive CD4 repertoires of a few donors were compared, and approximately 5% of clonotypes were shared. Generally, naive subsets (rather than memory subsets) showed larger estimated richness.

The V end lost 5 bases, the J end lost 4 bases, and 14 bases lay between the germline ends. The CDR3 has 15 residues. CDR1 and CDR2 (germline): SGHVS, FQNEAQ. The specimen sequenced was naive CD4+ T cells sorted from blood. The subset is: CD45RA+ positively selected. The source is a man younger than 30 in good health. The V call is TRBV7-8, the J call TRBJ1-4, with a weak D call TRBD1 (6 bases). The CDR3 coding sequence is TGTGCCAGCAGCCGACTGGGACAAGTTAATGAAAAACTGTTTTTT. The encoded protein is CASSRLGQVNEKLFF. Full variable domain (remainder filled in from reference TRBV7-8 and TRBJ1-4): GAGVSQSPRYKVAKRGQDVALRCDPISGHVSLFWYQQALGQGPEFLTYFQNEAQLDKSGLPSDRFFAERPEGSVSTLKIQRTQQEDSAVYLCASSRLGQVNEKLFFGSGTQLSVL.